This T cell receptor beta chain derives from a study of cytomegalovirus exposure and HLA in healthy donors. Study-level background: A data release that came early held 75 million to 85 million unique TCRs from HLA-typed donors.

The V and J ends lost 0 bases and 11 bases, in that order; junction bases with no gene match: 1. Germline loops: CDR1 SNHLY, CDR2 FYNNEI. The CDR3 extends over 12 amino acids. The PCR contained 60 Vbeta and 13 Jbeta primers. Some clones are missing from TCRdb's copy, which holds only in-frame ones; the method was immunoSEQ multiplex PCR. There are 90,000 to 100,000 clones in the sample; about two thirds occur only once, and over 0.95% lies in the top ten. Everyone who donated was a healthy bone marrow donor. In regard to this clone: The target antigen is unknown.

Overall study results and limits: Follow-up analysis later connected one missense variant in DCLRE1C with trimming of TCR beta V- and J-genes.

V and J are TRBV2 and TRBJ2-3; the match to TRBD1 covers 8 bases. The receptor was isolated from a female donor in good health and CMV-seronegative. The specimen sequenced was PBMCs. The chain's CDR3 is CASSEAGQGQYF. The CDR3 nucleotides are TGTGCCAGCAGTGAAGCAGGACAGGGGCAGTATTTT.